This TCR beta chain was retrieved from a study of T cells expressing NK-cell markers. The wider study: Underlying the TCR beta repertoires were sorted CD3+CD56+NKG2C+, CD3+CD56+NKG2C- and CD3+CD56-NKG2C+ T cells. Serological testing identified seven of the eight sequenced donors as HCMV-seropositive and one as seronegative.

Notes on this clonotype: Antigen unknown.

Overall study results and limits: Whether expanded NKG2C-expressing T cell clones recognize HCMV is unknown.

In generating TCR beta cDNA, 5'RACE template switching with UMIs was used. TCRdb re-analyzed the 5' RACE reads; it lists each CDR3 protein once, without DNA. Its listing shows around 380,000 distinct CDR3 sequences. This sequence was found in a woman in her fifties or sixties in good health. Sequenced material: blood T cells: a sorted CD56 or NKG2C T cell subset, CD4+ or CD8+ T cells, or bulk PBMC T cells (not recorded which).

This CDR3 reads CASRIRRVYTEAFF. This chain uses TRBV6-2 or TRBV6-3 with TRBJ1-1. Germline loops: CDR1 MNHEY, CDR2 SVGEGT. CDR3 length: 14 residues.